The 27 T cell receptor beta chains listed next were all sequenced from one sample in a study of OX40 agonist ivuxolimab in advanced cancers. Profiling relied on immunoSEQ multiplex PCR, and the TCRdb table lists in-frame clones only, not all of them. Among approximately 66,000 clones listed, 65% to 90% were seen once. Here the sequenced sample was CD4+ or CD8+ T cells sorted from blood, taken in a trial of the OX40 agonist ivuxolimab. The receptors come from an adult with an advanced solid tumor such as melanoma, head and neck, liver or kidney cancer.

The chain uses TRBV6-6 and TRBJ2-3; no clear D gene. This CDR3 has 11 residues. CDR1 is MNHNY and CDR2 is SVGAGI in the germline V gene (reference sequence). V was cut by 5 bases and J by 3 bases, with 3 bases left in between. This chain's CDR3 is CASSRTDTQYF. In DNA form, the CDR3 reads TGTGCCAGCAGTCGTACAGATACGCAGTATTTT.

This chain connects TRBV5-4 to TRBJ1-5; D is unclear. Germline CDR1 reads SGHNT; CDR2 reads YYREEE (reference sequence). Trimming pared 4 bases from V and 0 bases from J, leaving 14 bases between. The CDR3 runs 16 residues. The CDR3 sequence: CASSPPPPDSNQPQHF. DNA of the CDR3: TGTGCCAGCAGCCCCCCGCCACCCGATAGCAATCAGCCCCAGCATTTT.

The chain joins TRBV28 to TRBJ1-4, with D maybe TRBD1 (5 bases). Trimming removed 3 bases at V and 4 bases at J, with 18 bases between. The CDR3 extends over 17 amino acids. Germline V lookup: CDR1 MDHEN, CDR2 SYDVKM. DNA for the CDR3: TGTGCCAGCAGTTTGCCGGGGGACGGTATACTTAATGAAAAACTGTTTTTT. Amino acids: CASSLPGDGILNEKLFF.

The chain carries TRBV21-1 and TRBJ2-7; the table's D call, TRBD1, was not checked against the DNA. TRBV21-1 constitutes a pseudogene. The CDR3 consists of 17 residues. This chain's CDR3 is CASSKVRWTGVGYEQYF. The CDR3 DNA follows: TGTGCCAGCAGCAAAGTTCGTTGGACAGGGGTAGGCTACGAGCAGTACTTC.

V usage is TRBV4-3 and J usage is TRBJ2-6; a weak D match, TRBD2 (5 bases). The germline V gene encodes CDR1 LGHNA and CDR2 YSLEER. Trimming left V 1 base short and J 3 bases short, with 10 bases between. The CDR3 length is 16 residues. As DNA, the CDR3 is TGCGCCAGCAGCCAAGGCCGCGGGTATGGGGCCAACGTCCTGACTTTC. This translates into CASSQGRGYGANVLTF.

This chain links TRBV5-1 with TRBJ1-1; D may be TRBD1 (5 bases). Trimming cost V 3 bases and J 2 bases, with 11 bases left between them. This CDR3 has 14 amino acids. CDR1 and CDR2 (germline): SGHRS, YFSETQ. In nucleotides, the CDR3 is TGCGCCAGCAGCTCCGGCGGGGCAAACACTGAAGCTTTCTTT. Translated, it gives CASSSGGANTEAFF.

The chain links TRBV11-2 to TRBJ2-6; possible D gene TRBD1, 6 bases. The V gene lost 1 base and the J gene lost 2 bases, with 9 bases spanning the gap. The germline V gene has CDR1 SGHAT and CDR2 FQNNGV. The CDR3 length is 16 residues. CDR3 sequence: CASSLVSGAGANVLTF. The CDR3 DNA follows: TGTGCCAGCAGCTTAGTGTCAGGGGCTGGGGCCAACGTCCTGACTTTC.

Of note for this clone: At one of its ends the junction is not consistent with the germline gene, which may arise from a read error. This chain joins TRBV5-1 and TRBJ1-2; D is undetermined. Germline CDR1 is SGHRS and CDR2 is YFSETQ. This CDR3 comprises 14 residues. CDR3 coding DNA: TGCGCCAGCAGATTGGGTGACCTTAACTATGGCTACACCTTC. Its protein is CASRLGDLNYGYTF.

CDR3 amino acids: CASSSGFGTDTQYF. CDR3 nucleotides: TGTGCCAGCTCATCAGGGTTTGGCACAGATACGCAGTATTTT. The chain couples TRBV18 to TRBJ2-3; a weak D match, TRBD1 (5 bases). Deletions cut 5 bases from V and 1 base from J, with 10 bases between. The length of the CDR3 is 14 residues. CDR1 is KGHSH, CDR2 LQKENI, per germline.

CDR3 residues: CASSEDRAYEQYF. The CDR3 DNA reads as TGTGCCAGCAGTGAGGACAGGGCCTACGAGCAGTACTTC. The chain couples TRBV2 to TRBJ2-7, with 8 bases matching TRBD1. This CDR3 spans 13 amino acids. V lost 3 bases to trimming and J lost 2 bases; unmatched junction nucleotides: 0. Germline assignment: CDR1 SNHLY and CDR2 FYNNEI.

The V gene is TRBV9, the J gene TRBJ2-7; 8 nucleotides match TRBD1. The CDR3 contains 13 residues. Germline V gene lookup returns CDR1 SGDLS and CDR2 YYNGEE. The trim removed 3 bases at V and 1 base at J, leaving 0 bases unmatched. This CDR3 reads CASSGQGSYEQYF. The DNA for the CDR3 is TGTGCCAGCAGCGGACAGGGGTCCTACGAGCAGTACTTC.

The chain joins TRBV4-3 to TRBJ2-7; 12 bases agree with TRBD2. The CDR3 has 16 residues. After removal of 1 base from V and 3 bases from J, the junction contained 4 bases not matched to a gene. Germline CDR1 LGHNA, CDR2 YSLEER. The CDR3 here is CASSQAGLAGNYEQYF. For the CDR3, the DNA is TGCGCCAGCAGCCAAGCCGGACTAGCGGGGAACTACGAGCAGTACTTC.

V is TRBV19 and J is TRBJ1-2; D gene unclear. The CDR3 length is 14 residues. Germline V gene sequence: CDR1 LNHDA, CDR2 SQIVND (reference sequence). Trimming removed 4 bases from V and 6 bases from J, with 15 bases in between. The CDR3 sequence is CASSTADLIHGYTF. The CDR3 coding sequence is TGTGCCAGTAGTACAGCGGACCTAATCCATGGCTACACCTTC.

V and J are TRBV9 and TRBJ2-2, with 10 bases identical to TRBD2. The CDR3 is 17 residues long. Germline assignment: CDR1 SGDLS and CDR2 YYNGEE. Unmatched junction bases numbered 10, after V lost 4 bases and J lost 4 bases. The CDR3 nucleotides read TGTGCCAGCAGCCCGCTACCTAGCGGGAGCGGCACCGGGGAGCTGTTTTTT. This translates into CASSPLPSGSGTGELFF.

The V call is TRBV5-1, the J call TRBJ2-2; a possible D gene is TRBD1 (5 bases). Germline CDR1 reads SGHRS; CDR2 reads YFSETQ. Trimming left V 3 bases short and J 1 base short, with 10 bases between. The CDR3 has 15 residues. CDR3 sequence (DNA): TGCGCCAGCAGCTACCAAGGGGTGAACACCGGGGAGCTGTTTTTT. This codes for CASSYQGVNTGELFF.

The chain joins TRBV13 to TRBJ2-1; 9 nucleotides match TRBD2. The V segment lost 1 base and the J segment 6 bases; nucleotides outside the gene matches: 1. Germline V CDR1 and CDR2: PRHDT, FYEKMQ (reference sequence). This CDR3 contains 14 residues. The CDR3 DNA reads TGTGCCAGCAGCTTAGTGACTAGCGGCAATGAGCAGTTCTTC. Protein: CASSLVTSGNEQFF. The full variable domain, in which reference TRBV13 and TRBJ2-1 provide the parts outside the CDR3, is AAGVIQSPRHLIKEKRETATLKCYPIPRHDTVYWYQQGPGQDPQFLISFYEKMQSDKGSIPDRFSAQQFSDYHSELNMSSLELGDSALYFCASSLVTSGNEQFFGPGTRLTVL.

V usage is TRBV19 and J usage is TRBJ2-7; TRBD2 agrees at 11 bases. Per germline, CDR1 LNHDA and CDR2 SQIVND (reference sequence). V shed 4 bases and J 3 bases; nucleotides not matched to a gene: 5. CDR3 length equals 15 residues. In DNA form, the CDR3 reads TGTGCCAGTAGTAAAGCCGGGACTAGCGGCTACGAGCAGTACTTC. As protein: CASSKAGTSGYEQYF.

The DNA of the CDR3 is TGTGCCAGCAGCTTAGCCGATGGGGGCAGCTGGAACTATGGCTACACCTTC. As protein: CASSLADGGSWNYGYTF. The chain couples TRBV28 to TRBJ1-2, with D possibly TRBD1 on 6 matching bases. V dropped 6 bases and J dropped 2 bases, with 22 bases sitting between them. The CDR3 extends over 17 amino acids. Germline V CDR1 and CDR2: MDHEN, SYDVKM.

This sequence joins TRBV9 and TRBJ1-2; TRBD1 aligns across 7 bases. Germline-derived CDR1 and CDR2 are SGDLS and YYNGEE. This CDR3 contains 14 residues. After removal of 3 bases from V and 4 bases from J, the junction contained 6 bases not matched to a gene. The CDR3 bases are TGTGCCAGCAGCGCTGACAGGGCAACCTATGGCTACACCTTC. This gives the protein CASSADRATYGYTF.

This chain's CDR3 is CASTHTRQIAEAFF. The CDR3 DNA reads as TGTGCCAGCACCCACACGCGACAGATCGCTGAAGCTTTCTTT. V is TRBV6-6 and J is TRBJ1-1, with D perhaps TRBD1 (5 bases). The CDR3 spans 14 residues. Trimming removed 7 bases at V and 6 bases at J, with 18 bases between. Germline assignment: CDR1 MNHNY and CDR2 SVGAGI (reference sequence).

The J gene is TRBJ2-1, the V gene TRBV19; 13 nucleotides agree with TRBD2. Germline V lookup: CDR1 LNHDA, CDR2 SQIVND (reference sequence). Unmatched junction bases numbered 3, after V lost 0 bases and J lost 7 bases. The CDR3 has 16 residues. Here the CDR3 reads CASSIDGLAGANEQFF. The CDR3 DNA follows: TGTGCCAGTAGTATAGATGGACTAGCGGGAGCGAATGAGCAGTTCTTC.

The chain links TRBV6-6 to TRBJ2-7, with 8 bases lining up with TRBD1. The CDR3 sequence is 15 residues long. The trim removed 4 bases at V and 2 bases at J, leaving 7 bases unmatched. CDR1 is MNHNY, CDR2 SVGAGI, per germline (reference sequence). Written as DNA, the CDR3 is TGTGCCAGCAGTTTGGGGACAGGCAGGACCTACGAGCAGTACTTC. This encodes CASSLGTGRTYEQYF.

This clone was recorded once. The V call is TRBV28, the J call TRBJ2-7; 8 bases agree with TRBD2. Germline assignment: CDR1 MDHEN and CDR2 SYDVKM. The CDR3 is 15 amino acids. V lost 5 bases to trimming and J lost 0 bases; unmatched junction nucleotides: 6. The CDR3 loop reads CASSALAGPSYEQYF. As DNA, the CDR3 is TGTGCCAGCAGTGCCTTAGCGGGGCCCTCCTACGAGCAGTACTTC.

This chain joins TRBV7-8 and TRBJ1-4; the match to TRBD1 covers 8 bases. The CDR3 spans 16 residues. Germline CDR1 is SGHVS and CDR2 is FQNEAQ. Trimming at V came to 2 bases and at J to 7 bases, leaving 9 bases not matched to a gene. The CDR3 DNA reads TGTGCCAGCAGCTTAAACCCGACAGGACAGGGTGAAAAACTGTTTTTT. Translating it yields CASSLNPTGQGEKLFF.

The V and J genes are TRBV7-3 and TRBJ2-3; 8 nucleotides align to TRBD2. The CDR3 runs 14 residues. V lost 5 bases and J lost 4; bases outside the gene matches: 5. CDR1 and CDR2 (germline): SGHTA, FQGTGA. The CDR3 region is CASSQVGGADTQYF. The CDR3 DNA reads TGTGCCAGCAGCCAGGTCGGGGGGGCAGATACGCAGTATTTT. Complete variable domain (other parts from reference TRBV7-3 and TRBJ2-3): GAGVSQTPSNKVTEKGKYVELRCDPISGHTALYWYRQSLGQGPEFLIYFQGTGAADDSGLPNDRFFAVRPEGSVSTLKIQRTERGDSAVYLCASSQVGGADTQYFGPGTRLTVL.

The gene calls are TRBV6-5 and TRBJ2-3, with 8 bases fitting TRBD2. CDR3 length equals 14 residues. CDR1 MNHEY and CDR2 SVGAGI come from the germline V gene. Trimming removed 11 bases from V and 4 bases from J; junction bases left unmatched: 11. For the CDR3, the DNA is TGTGCCTGCAAGCGGGAGAGGATGGCAGATACGCAGTATTTT. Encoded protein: CACKRERMADTQYF.

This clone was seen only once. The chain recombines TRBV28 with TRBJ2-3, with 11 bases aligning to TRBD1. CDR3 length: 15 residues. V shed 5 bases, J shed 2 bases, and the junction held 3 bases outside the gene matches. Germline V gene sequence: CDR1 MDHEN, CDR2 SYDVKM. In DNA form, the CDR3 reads TGTGCCAGCAGTACGGACAGGGGGCTCACAGATACGCAGTATTTT. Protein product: CASSTDRGLTDTQYF.